The subject of this entry is one T cell receptor beta chain. What it recognizes is unknown. Primers included in the PCR were 60 Vbeta and 13 Jbeta primers. In the original workflow: An analysis that came later counted 70 million to 100 million unique TCR beta chains, approximately 10 million shared. The assay was immunoSEQ multiplex PCR, and TCRdb's table has in-frame clones only and misses some. V, J and clone size derive from that table, while D and trimming were established from the DNA sequence. The data show 150,000 or so clones, less than 90% seen once. This sample was taken from a study of cytomegalovirus exposure and HLA in healthy donors. Across the whole study: Across around 400 genotyped donors, approximately 81% landed in the Caucasian-associated ancestry cluster.

Study findings and constraints: Researchers reportedly found TCR beta sequences accurately predicted most subjects' HLA-A and HLA-B alleles. Most likely, a cluster of highly shared sequence variants arose as a sequencing artifact.

Germline CDR1 is SEHNR and CDR2 is FQNEAQ (reference sequence). V was clipped by 1 base and J by 8 bases, with 8 bases between them. The CDR3 has 12 residues. V is TRBV7-9 and J is TRBJ1-1; the D gene is possibly TRBD1 (5 bases). The specimen was PBMCs. This clonotype originated in a male donor in good health and CMV-seropositive. CDR3 bases: TGTGCCAGCAGCTTAGTAGGGGTAGAAGCTTTCTTT. Protein product: CASSLVGVEAFF.